These 26 T cell receptor beta chains were sequenced from one sample in a study of shared T cell receptors in the human thymus. The assay was immunoSEQ multiplex PCR, and TCRdb's table has in-frame clones only and misses some. The table shows hundreds of thousands of clones, with 88% occurring only once. Another study also made use of these data, one on human thymus T cells.

The sequenced sample was thymocytes. Source of these receptors: a boy younger than two with a congenital heart defect.

The genes are TRBV5-1 and TRBJ2-1, with 8 bases matching TRBD2. CDR3 length: 18 amino acids. Germline V gene lookup returns CDR1 SGHRS and CDR2 YFSETQ. V was clipped by 0 bases and J by 5 bases; unmatched bases: 13. The CDR3, as DNA: TGCGCCAGCAGCTTGGCGCTGCGGGAGGCAAACCCAAACAATGAGCAGTTCTTC. Translated, it gives CASSLALREANPNNEQFF.

This clone appeared a single time. The genes are TRBV7-3 and TRBJ2-3; 7 nucleotides line up with TRBD2. The CDR3 has 16 residues. The V and J ends lost 5 bases and 3 bases, in that order; junction bases with no gene match: 11. Germline CDR1 reads SGHTA; CDR2 reads FQGTGA. CDR3 amino acids: CASSGAAGEKTDTQYF. The CDR3 DNA reads TGTGCCAGCAGCGGGGCGGCGGGAGAGAAGACAGATACGCAGTATTTT.

CDR3 protein: CASTRQRNGYTF. The CDR3 DNA sequence: TGTGCCAGCACCCGACAGAGGAATGGCTACACCTTC. The chain is built from TRBV2 and TRBJ1-2; D is perhaps TRBD1 (5 bases). The germline CDR1 and CDR2 sequences are SNHLY and FYNNEI. The V end lost 7 bases, the J end lost 6 bases, and 12 bases lay between the germline ends. There are 12 residues in the CDR3.

J is TRBJ2-3 and V is TRBV25-1; 7 positions match TRBD1. This CDR3 has 18 residues. Germline V CDR1 and CDR2: MGHDK, SYGVNS. The trim removed 2 bases at V and 2 bases at J, leaving 13 bases unmatched. CDR3 nucleotides: TGTGCCAGCAGTGAACAACAGGGGCACTGGGCCCTCACAGATACGCAGTATTTT. It translates to CASSEQQGHWALTDTQYF.

This chain uses TRBV6-5 with TRBJ2-2; the match to TRBD1 covers 8 bases. CDR1 is MNHEY and CDR2 is SVGAGI in the germline V gene. J lost 4 bases, V lost 4 bases, and 8 bases had no gene match. The CDR3 has 16 amino acids. The CDR3 is CASSSQGASSTGELFF. DNA of the CDR3: TGTGCCAGCAGTTCCCAGGGGGCTTCTTCCACCGGGGAGCTGTTTTTT.

V is TRBV11-2 and J is TRBJ2-7; 12 bases fit TRBD2. J gave up 3 bases and V 0 bases, and 9 bases lay outside the gene matches. Germline CDR1 and CDR2: SGHAT and FQNNGV. This CDR3 is 18 amino acids long. The CDR3 protein is CASSLEGSSGRAGYEQYF. In DNA form, the CDR3 reads TGTGCCAGCAGCTTAGAGGGGTCTAGCGGGAGGGCCGGCTACGAGCAGTACTTC.

DNA of the CDR3: TGTGCCATCAGTGAGAGAAGGGGGGGGTACAATGAGCAGTTCTTC. This codes for CAISERRGGYNEQFF. This sequence joins TRBV10-3 and TRBJ2-1; a weak D match, TRBD2 (7 bases). This CDR3 spans 15 amino acids. The germline V and J ends were trimmed by 2 bases and 4 bases, with 12 bases remaining between them. Looked up from germline, CDR1 is ENHRY and CDR2 is SYGVKD.

This rearrangement joins TRBV5-1 to TRBJ2-7; 9 nucleotides agree with TRBD2. Trimming removed 7 bases from V and 4 bases from J; junction bases left unmatched: 3. Germline V lookup: CDR1 SGHRS, CDR2 YFSETQ. CDR3 length: 12 amino acids. This chain's CDR3 is CASRSGSYEQYF. For the CDR3, the DNA is TGCGCCAGCCGTAGCGGGAGTTACGAGCAGTACTTC. Together with reference TRBV5-1 and TRBJ2-7, the CDR3 gives the full variable domain: KAGVTQTPRYLIKTRGQQVTLSCSPISGHRSVSWYQQTPGQGLQFLFEYFSETQRNKGNFPGRFSGRQFSNSRSEMNVSTLELGDSALYLCASRSGSYEQYFGPGTRLTVT.

This rearrangement joins TRBV25-1 to TRBJ2-1; 14 bases align to TRBD2. There are 15 residues in the CDR3. The ends lost 8 bases at V and 8 bases at J; junction bases unmatched: 8. Looked up from germline, CDR1 is MGHDK and CDR2 is SYGVNS. The DNA for the CDR3 is TGTGCCAGCCTAGCGGGACTAGCGGGAGCCTATGAGCAGTTCTTC. As protein: CASLAGLAGAYEQFF. Supplemented by reference TRBV25-1 and TRBJ2-1, the full variable domain reads EADIYQTPRYLVIGTGKKITLECSQTMGHDKMYWYQQDPGMELHLIHYSYGVNSTEKGDLSSESTVSRIRTEHFPLTLESARPSHTSQYLCASLAGLAGAYEQFFGPGTRLTVL.

This clone was detected only once. CDR3 in DNA: TGTGCCAGCAGTTACGAGGCAGGGTGGGAGACCCAGTACTTC. This translates into CASSYEAGWETQYF. V gene TRBV6-5 combines with J gene TRBJ2-5; D is possibly TRBD1 (5 bases). From germline, CDR1 is MNHEY and CDR2 SVGAGI. Trimming shortened V by 2 bases and J by 5 bases, and 12 bases separated the two germline ends. The CDR3 is made up of 14 amino acids.

This rearrangement joins TRBV14 to TRBJ2-5; maybe TRBD1 (7 bases). The DNA end is a closer match to TRBJ2-7, so the J assignment may be wrong. Germline V gives CDR1 SGHDN, CDR2 FVKESK. The CDR3 is made up of 13 amino acids. The CDR3 protein is CASRGAGGYEQYF. The DNA for the CDR3 is TGTGCCAGTAGGGGGGCAGGGGGCTACGAGCAGTACTTC.

This chain connects TRBV11-2 to TRBJ2-7; 7 positions match TRBD1. Unmatched junction bases numbered 13, after V lost 3 bases and J lost 5 bases. The CDR3 runs to 16 residues. Germline-derived CDR1 and CDR2 are SGHAT and FQNNGV. CDR3 sequence (DNA): TGTGCCAGCAGCTTCCCCTTCCGTGACAGGGTTCACGAGCAGTACTTC. Translated, it gives CASSFPFRDRVHEQYF.

V and J are TRBV11-2 and TRBJ2-1; TRBD2 matches at 10 bases. V dropped 1 base and J dropped 9; count of bases not matched to a gene: 6. Germline V gives CDR1 SGHAT, CDR2 FQNNGV. This CDR3 has 15 residues. CDR3 sequence (DNA): TGTGCCAGCAGCTTAGCCGGGACTAGCGAAACTGAGCAGTTCTTC. The encoded protein is CASSLAGTSETEQFF.

The chain has TRBV28 and TRBJ2-6; 10 bases agree with TRBD1. CDR1 and CDR2 (germline): MDHEN, SYDVKM. With 6 bases clipped from V and 3 bases from J, the junction kept 5 bases outside the gene matches. The CDR3 is 16 residues long. CDR3 sequence (DNA): TGTGCCAGCAGCCGACAGGGGGCCATTGGGGCCAACGTCCTGACTTTC. Translating it yields CASSRQGAIGANVLTF.

This chain links TRBV14 with TRBJ2-5; weak D call: TRBD2 (6 bases). From germline, CDR1 is SGHDN and CDR2 FVKESK. There are 13 residues in the CDR3. V gave up 6 bases and J gave up 7 bases, with 15 bases separating them. The CDR3: CASRQVPGGTQYF. The CDR3 bases are TGTGCCAGCAGACAGGTCCCCGGGGGGACCCAGTACTTC.

This chain links TRBV15 with TRBJ2-1; TRBD2 is a possible D gene (5 bases). This CDR3 contains 21 residues. Germline-derived CDR1 and CDR2 are LNHNV and YYDKDF (reference sequence). Trimming removed 4 bases from V and 4 bases from J, with 32 bases in between. As DNA, the CDR3 is TGTGCCACCAGCATGGTTAACTCCTTTTTTAGAGCGGAGAAGAGGTACAATGAGCAGTTCTTC. Protein sequence: CATSMVNSFFRAEKRYNEQFF.

The chain employs TRBV7-9 and TRBJ2-1, with D perhaps TRBD2 (6 bases). Trimming stripped 2 bases from V and 9 bases from J, with 11 bases between. CDR1 and CDR2 from the germline V gene are SEHNR and FQNEAQ (reference sequence). The CDR3 runs to 13 residues. The CDR3 here is CASSLRSGPEQFF. DNA of the CDR3: TGTGCCAGCAGCTTAAGAAGCGGGCCTGAGCAGTTCTTC.

This clone came up a few times. The chain recombines TRBV10-2 with TRBJ2-7; no firm D call. Germline-derived CDR1 and CDR2 are WSHSY and SAAADI. This CDR3 is built from 13 residues. Trimming shortened V by 8 bases and J by 4 bases, and 15 bases separated the two germline ends. The DNA for the CDR3 is TGCGCCAGCCGAAATTACACCAAGTACGAGCAGTACTTC. Amino acid sequence: CASRNYTKYEQYF.

The rearrangement links TRBV4-1 to TRBJ2-1; TRBD2 aligns across 16 bases. Trimming cost V 1 base and J 5 bases; bases outside gene matches: 11. Germline values: CDR1 MGHRA, CDR2 YSYEKL. The CDR3 loop spans 20 amino acids. Here the CDR3 reads CASSQVGTSGRGWFDNEQFF. The CDR3 DNA reads TGCGCCAGCAGCCAAGTTGGGACTAGCGGGAGGGGGTGGTTTGACAATGAGCAGTTCTTC.

The rearrangement uses TRBV7-2 and TRBJ2-7, with a possible D match to TRBD1 (5 bases). Trimming removed 1 base from V and 3 bases from J, with 10 bases in between. This CDR3 has 14 amino acids. The germline CDR1 and CDR2 sequences are SGHTA and FQGNSA. This CDR3 is CASSLGGRNYEQYF. Written as DNA, the CDR3 is TGTGCCAGCAGCTTAGGGGGCAGAAACTACGAGCAGTACTTC.

The rearrangement joins TRBV5-1 to TRBJ2-3; 7 nucleotides align to TRBD1. The CDR3 contains 15 residues. Germline trimming cut 2 bases from V and 1 base from J; bases unmatched to any gene: 4. CDR1 and CDR2 from the germline V gene are SGHRS and YFSETQ. CDR3 DNA: TGCGCCAGCAGCTTACGGGACAGAGGCACAGATACGCAGTATTTT. This encodes CASSLRDRGTDTQYF.

The chain employs TRBV7-2 and TRBJ2-3; 7 nucleotides match TRBD1. CDR1 is SGHTA, CDR2 FQGNSA, per germline. The J segment lost 4 bases and the V segment lost 4 bases, leaving 17 bases of the junction unmatched. The CDR3 length is 18 residues. The CDR3 bases are TGTGCCAGCAGCTGTGGGACAGATCGGTCAGGAGCCGCAGATACGCAGTATTTT. Residues: CASSCGTDRSGAADTQYF. The full variable domain, in which reference TRBV7-2 and TRBJ2-3 provide the parts outside the CDR3, is GAGVSQSPSNKVTEKGKDVELRCDPISGHTALYWYRQSLGQGLEFLIYFQGNSAPDKSGLPSDRFSAERTGGSVSTLTIQRTQQEDSAVYLCASSCGTDRSGAADTQYFGPGTRLTVL.

The chain is built from TRBV2 and TRBJ1-5; TRBD1 aligns across 7 bases. The V gene end was trimmed by 3 bases and the J gene end by 8 bases; junction bases not matched to a gene: 7. CDR3 length equals 14 residues. CDR1 is SNHLY, CDR2 FYNNEI, per germline. CDR3 in DNA: TGTGCCAGCAGTGACGTAGGGGGCAGGAAGCCCCAGCATTTT. Its translation is CASSDVGGRKPQHF.

This chain uses TRBV7-9 with TRBJ2-3; 11 bases align to TRBD2. V gave up 4 bases and J gave up 4 bases; unmatched junction bases: 16. The germline V gene has CDR1 SEHNR and CDR2 FQNEAQ (reference sequence). CDR3 size: 19 residues. The CDR3 bases are TGTGCCAGCAGCTCTCGTTATAGCGGGAGGGCCTTATTTTCAGATACGCAGTATTTT. Its protein product is CASSSRYSGRALFSDTQYF.

This clone has a handful of counts. This chain joins TRBV4-1 and TRBJ2-1, with TRBD2 matching 9 bases. The germline gives CDR1 MGHRA, CDR2 YSYEKL. The CDR3 spans 15 residues. V shed 1 base and J 6 bases; nucleotides not matched to a gene: 4. The CDR3 is CASSQVAGAGNEQFF. In DNA, the CDR3 is TGCGCCAGCAGCCAAGTAGCGGGAGCAGGCAATGAGCAGTTCTTC.

This clone was seen once. The V gene is TRBV23-1, the J gene TRBJ2-1, with D perhaps matching TRBD1 (6 bases). TRBV23-1 is an ORF, with its function uncertain. CDR3 size: 18 residues. The V gene lost 3 bases and the J gene lost 2 bases, with 20 bases spanning the gap. CDR3 DNA sequence: TGCGCCAGCAGTCAGCTCCGGACAGTCCCTACCCCCTACAATGAGCAGTTCTTC. This encodes CASSQLRTVPTPYNEQFF.